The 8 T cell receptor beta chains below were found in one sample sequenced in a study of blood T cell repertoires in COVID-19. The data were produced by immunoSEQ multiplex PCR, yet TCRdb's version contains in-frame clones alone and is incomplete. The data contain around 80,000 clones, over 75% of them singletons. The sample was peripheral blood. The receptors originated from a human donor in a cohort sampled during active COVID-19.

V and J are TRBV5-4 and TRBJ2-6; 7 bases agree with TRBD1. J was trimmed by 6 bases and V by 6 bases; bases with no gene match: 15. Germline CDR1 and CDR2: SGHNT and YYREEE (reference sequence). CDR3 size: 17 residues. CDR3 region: CASTPDRAVIEANVLTF. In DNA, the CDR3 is TGTGCCAGCACCCCCGACAGGGCAGTTATTGAGGCCAACGTCCTGACTTTC.

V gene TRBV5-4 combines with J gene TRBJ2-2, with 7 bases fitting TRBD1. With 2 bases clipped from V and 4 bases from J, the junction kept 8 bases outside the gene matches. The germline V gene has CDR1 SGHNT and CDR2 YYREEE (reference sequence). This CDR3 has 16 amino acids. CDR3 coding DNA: TGTGCCAGCAGCTTAGGGGGACAGTCGGGCACCGGGGAGCTGTTTTTT. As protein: CASSLGGQSGTGELFF.

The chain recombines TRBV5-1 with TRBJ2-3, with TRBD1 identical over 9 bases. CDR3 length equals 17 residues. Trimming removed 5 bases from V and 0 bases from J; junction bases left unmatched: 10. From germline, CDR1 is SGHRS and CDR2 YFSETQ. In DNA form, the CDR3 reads TGCGCCAGCAGTCAAGGACAGGGGAGGGCCAGCACAGATACGCAGTATTTT. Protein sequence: CASSQGQGRASTDTQYF. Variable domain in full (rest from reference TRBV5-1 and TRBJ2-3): KAGVTQTPRYLIKTRGQQVTLSCSPISGHRSVSWYQQTPGQGLQFLFEYFSETQRNKGNFPGRFSGRQFSNSRSEMNVSTLELGDSALYLCASSQGQGRASTDTQYFGPGTRLTVL.

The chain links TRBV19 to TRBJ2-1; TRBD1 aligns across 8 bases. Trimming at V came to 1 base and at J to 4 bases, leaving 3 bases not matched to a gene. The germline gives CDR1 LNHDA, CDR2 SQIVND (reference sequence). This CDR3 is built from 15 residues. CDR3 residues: CASSIADREYNEQFF. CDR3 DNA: TGTGCCAGTAGTATAGCGGACAGGGAATACAATGAGCAGTTCTTC.

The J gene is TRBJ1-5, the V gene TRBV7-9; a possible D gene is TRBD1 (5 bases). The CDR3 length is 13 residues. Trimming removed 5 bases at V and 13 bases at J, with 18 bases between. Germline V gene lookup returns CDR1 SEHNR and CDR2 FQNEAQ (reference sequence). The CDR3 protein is CASSPRGTAKQHF. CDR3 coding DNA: TGTGCCAGCAGCCCCCGGGGGACGGCGAAACAGCATTTT.

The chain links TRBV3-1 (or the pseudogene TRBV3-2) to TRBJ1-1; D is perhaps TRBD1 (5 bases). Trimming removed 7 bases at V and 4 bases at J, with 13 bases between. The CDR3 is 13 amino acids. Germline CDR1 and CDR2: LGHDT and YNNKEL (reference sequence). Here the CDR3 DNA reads TGTGCCAGCACACCGGGGGTTTCCACTGAAGCTTTCTTT. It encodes CASTPGVSTEAFF.

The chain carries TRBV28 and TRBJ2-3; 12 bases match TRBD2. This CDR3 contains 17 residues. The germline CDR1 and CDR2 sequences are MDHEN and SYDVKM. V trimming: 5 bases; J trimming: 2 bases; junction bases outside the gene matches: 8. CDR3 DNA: TGTGCCAGCAGTCAGACTAGCGGGGGAACTAACACAGATACGCAGTATTTT. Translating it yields CASSQTSGGTNTDTQYF.

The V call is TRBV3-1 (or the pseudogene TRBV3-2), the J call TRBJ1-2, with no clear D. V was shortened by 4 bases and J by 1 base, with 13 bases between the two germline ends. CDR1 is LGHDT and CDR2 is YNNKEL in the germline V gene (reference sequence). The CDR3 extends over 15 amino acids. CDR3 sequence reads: CASSPSRSGNYGYTF. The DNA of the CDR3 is TGTGCCAGCAGCCCTTCCCGGTCGGGTAACTATGGCTACACCTTC.